This T cell receptor (beta chain) is drawn from a study of blood T cell repertoires in COVID-19. Study-level information: Samples of COVID-19 (acute and convalescent) were obtained from the United States, Italy and Spain. The analysed material was cDNA or gDNA that came from T cells, B-cell-depleted T cells, or PBMCs.

This clone was detected a few times. CDR1 is SQVTM, CDR2 ANQGSEA, per germline. The CDR3 is 12 amino acids. Trimming took off 6 bases at V and 12 bases at J, with 20 bases between the two ends. Per the original data handling: Amplification of reference gene primers provided the estimated nucleated cell counts. Only in-frame clones appear in the TCRdb table, and some are missing; sequencing was by immunoSEQ multiplex PCR. V and J calls and clone size are as listed in that table; D and trimming were resolved from the DNA. The sample has 100,000 or so clones, more than 65% seen once. This rearrangement joins TRBV29-1 to TRBJ1-1; possible D gene TRBD1, 5 bases. The sequence came from a woman between 65 and 79 years old with acute or convalescent COVID-19. Sequencing input: peripheral blood. The DNA for the CDR3 is TGCAGCGTGGACCCGGGGGGTGCGTGGTCTTTCTTT. Its protein product is CSVDPGGAWSFF. The full variable domain, in which reference TRBV29-1 and TRBJ1-1 provide the parts outside the CDR3, is SAVISQKPSRDICQRGTSLTIQCQVDSQVTMMFWYRQQPGQSLTLIATANQGSEATYESGFVIDKFPISRPNLTFSTLTVSNMSPEDSSIYLCSVDPGGAWSFFGQGTRLTVV.